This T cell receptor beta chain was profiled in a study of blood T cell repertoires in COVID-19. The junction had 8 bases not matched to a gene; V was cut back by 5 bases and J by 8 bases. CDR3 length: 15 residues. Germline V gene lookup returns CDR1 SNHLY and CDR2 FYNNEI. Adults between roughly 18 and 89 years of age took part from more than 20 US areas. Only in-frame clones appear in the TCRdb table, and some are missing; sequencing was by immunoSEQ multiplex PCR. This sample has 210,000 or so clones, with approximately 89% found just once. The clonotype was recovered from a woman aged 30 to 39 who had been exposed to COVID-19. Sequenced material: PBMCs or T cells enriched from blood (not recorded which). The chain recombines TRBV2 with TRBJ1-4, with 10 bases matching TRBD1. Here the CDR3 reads CASSLRQGAREKLFF. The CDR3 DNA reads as TGTGCCAGCAGTCTGAGACAGGGGGCCCGGGAAAAACTGTTTTTT.